The clone carrying this T cell receptor (beta chain) was detected only a few times. Its antigen is unknown. The record originates from a study of blood T cells in healthy people across ages. Study context: Using template switching, researchers captured about one barcoded beta molecule for each two T cells.

Broader study findings: Naive T cell percentage showed a strong correlation with the diversity of TCR beta.

This CDR3 has 17 residues. V trimming: 4 bases; J trimming: 0 bases; junction bases outside the gene matches: 11. Germline V lookup: CDR1 SQVTM, CDR2 ANQGSEA. The sample, around 9.9 milliliters of peripheral blood, was drawn from each donor. Using a J-beta primer mix together with a sample-barcoded 5' primer, a second PCR was run for roughly 6 to 11 cycles. TCRdb reprocessed the 5' RACE reads via MiXCR and lists one record per CDR3 protein. Of around 1,500,000 distinct CDR3 sequences detected, 25% to 30% appear once; the ten largest clones hold roughly 8%. The J gene is TRBJ2-3, the V gene TRBV29-1; TRBD2 matches 9 bases. Sequences were obtained from blood. This clonotype was obtained from a woman in her thirties in good health. The CDR3 sequence is CSVVDRLAGRSTDTQYF. CDR3 DNA: TGCAGCGTTGTGGATCGGCTAGCGGGACGGAGCACAGATACGCAGTATTTT.